This TCR beta chain was retrieved from a study of metastatic and nonmetastatic thyroid tumors. Original analysis: Differences in CDR3 between clinicopathological groups were drawn on to build a classifier intended to discriminate distant-metastatic papillary thyroid cancer patients. TCRdb called clones again from the PCR reads with MiXCR. The authors' filters were not applied to this entry. The data contain about 16,000 clones, around 33% of them singletons. This clone rates as medium-sized. What it recognizes is unknown. Regarding the study as a whole: For both blood and tumor, malignant thyroid tumors reportedly showed significantly higher TCR beta diversity than benign nodules did.

The entire patient cohort was treatment-naive prior to thyroid surgery. Losses at the gene ends were 3 bases for V and 4 bases for J; bases not matched to a gene: 9. Looked up from germline, CDR1 is SNHLY and CDR2 is FYNNEI. The CDR3 contains 16 residues. The chain has TRBV2 and TRBJ2-3, with 8 bases that match TRBD1. The TCR comes from a male donor with papillary thyroid cancer or a benign thyroid nodule (not recorded which). Some clones in this sample may be carry-over from other donors' samples. Specimen: tumor tissue. Here the CDR3 DNA reads TGTGCCAGCAGTGATTTGGGCAGGGGGCAGGCAGATACGCAGTATTTT. This codes for CASSDLGRGQADTQYF.